Below, 21 T cell receptor beta chains from the same sample are listed, as sequenced in a study of vaccination and CD4 T cells after COVID-19. The Oncomine TCR Beta short-read assay was applied to DNA of cultured CD4+ T cells. TCRdb reprocessed the PCR reads with MiXCR, giving one entry per CDR3 protein. This table holds some 11,000 distinct CDR3 sequences, roughly 54% found once. The antigens of these receptors remain unknown. Treatment noted: roughly 10-day PBMC culture with coronavirus spike peptide pools or control peptides (ViraFEST assay). Input material: CD4+ T cells from blood, cultured in vitro. The receptors originated from a human donor who had recovered from COVID-19.

This chain connects TRBV20-1 to TRBJ1-1; TRBD1 matches at 8 bases. This CDR3 has 13 amino acids. With 4 bases clipped from V and 2 bases from J, the junction kept 3 bases outside the gene matches. CDR1 is DFQATT and CDR2 is SNEGSKA in the germline V gene (reference sequence). CDR3 bases: TGCAGTGCTATCCAGGGGGCAAACACTGAAGCTTTCTTT. Amino acid sequence: CSAIQGANTEAFF.

The chain carries TRBV28 and TRBJ2-7; a weak D match, TRBD1 (6 bases). The germline V gene has CDR1 MDHEN and CDR2 SYDVKM. V was pared by 7 bases and J by 7 bases, with 23 bases between. This CDR3 contains 15 residues. This chain's CDR3 is CASTPEGRGVGEQYF. The CDR3 DNA follows: TGTGCCAGCACCCCCGAGGGCAGGGGCGTTGGAGAGCAGTACTTC.

The CDR3 coding sequence is TGTGCCAGCAGTTTAATCGGGAATCAGCCCCAGCATTTT. Protein sequence: CASSLIGNQPQHF. V usage is TRBV27 and J usage is TRBJ1-5; D gene unclear. This CDR3 is built from 13 residues. The germline V gene encodes CDR1 MNHEY and CDR2 SMNVEV (reference sequence). The germline V and J ends were trimmed by 2 bases and 4 bases, with 6 bases remaining between them.

The V and J genes are TRBV20-1 and TRBJ1-2; a weak D match, TRBD1 (6 bases). The germline gives CDR1 DFQATT, CDR2 SNEGSKA (reference sequence). V lost 5 bases and J 6 bases, leaving 13 bases between the germline ends. The length of the CDR3 is 12 residues. The CDR3 spells CSAPPDRNGYTF. The CDR3 DNA sequence: TGCAGTGCTCCTCCGGACAGAAATGGCTACACCTTC.

This chain connects TRBV4-1 to TRBJ2-3; 7 positions match TRBD2. The V segment lost 4 bases and the J segment 1 base; nucleotides outside the gene matches: 8. This CDR3 is built from 16 residues. Germline assignment: CDR1 MGHRA and CDR2 YSYEKL. The CDR3 is CASSPVRGVGTDTQYF. DNA of the CDR3: TGCGCCAGCAGCCCCGTTCGGGGGGTCGGCACAGATACGCAGTATTTT.

CDR3 sequence: CASSRTDNTPLHF. In nucleotides, the CDR3 is TGTGCCAGCAGCCGCACCGACAATACACCCCTCCACTTT. This chain joins TRBV7-2 and TRBJ1-6; D gene unclear. The CDR3 runs 13 residues. Between the trimmed V and J ends, which lost 5 bases and 11 bases, there was a span of 13 bases. CDR1 and CDR2 from the germline V gene are SGHTA and FQGNSA.

The chain links TRBV10-2 to TRBJ1-2, with no clear D. The CDR3 is 13 amino acids. The germline V gene encodes CDR1 WSHSY and CDR2 SAAADI. The ends were cut back, 3 bases at V and 12 bases at J, with 17 bases in the middle. The CDR3 spells CASSDAFGPTNTF. CDR3 in DNA: TGCGCCAGCAGTGACGCGTTCGGTCCGACTAACACCTTC.

Relative to its sample, this clonotype is medium-sized. CDR3 in amino acids: CASSFGQTMNTEAFF. The CDR3 coding sequence is TGTGCCAGCAGCTTTGGACAGACCATGAACACTGAAGCTTTCTTT. The genes are TRBV11-3 and TRBJ1-1; possibly TRBD1 for D (6 bases). Germline V gives CDR1 SGHNT, CDR2 YENEEA. CDR3 size: 15 residues. Trimming took off 3 bases at V and 0 bases at J, with 11 bases between the two ends.

This clonotype was picked up a small number of times. The chain couples TRBV20-1 to TRBJ2-1; 11 positions agree with TRBD2. Losses at the gene ends were 6 bases for V and 7 bases for J; bases not matched to a gene: 14. This CDR3 region has 16 residues. Germline values: CDR1 DFQATT, CDR2 SNEGSKA (reference sequence). CDR3 residues: CSARLAGGFRGNEQFF. The CDR3 region has the DNA TGCAGTGCAAGGCTAGCGGGAGGATTTCGTGGAAATGAGCAGTTCTTC.

This sequence joins TRBV4-1 and TRBJ2-5; D ambiguous. CDR1 and CDR2 from the germline V gene are MGHRA and YSYEKL. The CDR3 runs to 13 residues. V lost 2 bases and J 1 base, leaving 5 bases between the germline ends. CDR3: CASSQWTQETQYF. The CDR3 DNA is TGCGCCAGCAGCCAATGGACCCAAGAGACCCAGTACTTC.

This clonotype occurred once. The chain is built from TRBV20-1 and TRBJ2-1; possibly TRBD2 for D (6 bases). The CDR3 consists of 13 residues. CDR1 and CDR2 from the germline V gene are DFQATT and SNEGSKA (reference sequence). V was trimmed by 2 bases and J by 10 bases, leaving 15 bases between them. The CDR3 sequence is CSARSGVSEEQFF. Here the CDR3 DNA reads TGCAGTGCTAGATCGGGGGTTTCAGAAGAGCAGTTCTTC.

The V gene is TRBV20-1, the J gene TRBJ1-5; D gene unclear. This CDR3 contains 13 residues. Trimming left V 3 bases short and J 3 bases short, with 9 bases between. Germline V gene sequence: CDR1 DFQATT, CDR2 SNEGSKA (reference sequence). CDR3 DNA: TGCAGTGCTAGGTCGAGGATCAATCAGCCCCAGCATTTT. Translated: CSARSRINQPQHF.

V usage is TRBV6-1 and J usage is TRBJ1-5; the D gene is possibly TRBD1 (5 bases). The CDR3 contains 15 residues. The V gene's germline CDR1 is MNHNS and CDR2 SASEGT. The germline V and J ends were trimmed by 1 base and 6 bases, with 13 bases remaining between them. CDR3 DNA: TGTGCCAGCAGTGAAGTGTGGGGAAGGGGTCAGCCCCAGCATTTT. This translates into CASSEVWGRGQPQHF.

In this sample, this clonotype is medium-sized. The chain combines TRBV7-9 with TRBJ2-3; D is unclear. The V and J ends lost 7 bases and 0 bases respectively, with 8 bases between them. Germline V gene data show CDR1 as SEHNR and CDR2 as FQNEAQ (reference sequence). CDR3 length equals 13 residues. The CDR3, as DNA: TGTGCCAGCACCTGGGGTAGCACAGATACGCAGTATTTT. Translating it yields CASTWGSTDTQYF. The entire variable domain, with the rest obtained from reference TRBV7-9 and TRBJ2-3, is as follows: DTGVSQNPRHKITKRGQNVTFRCDPISEHNRLYWYRQTLGQGPEFLTYFQNEAQLEKSRLLSDRFSAERPKGSFSTLEIQRTEQGDSAMYLCASTWGSTDTQYFGPGTRLTVL.

The chain links TRBV10-3 to TRBJ2-1; 8 positions match TRBD2. After removal of 11 bases from V and 1 base from J, the junction contained 7 bases not matched to a gene. Germline-derived CDR1 and CDR2 are ENHRY and SYGVKD. This CDR3 contains 14 residues. CDR3 nucleotides: TGTGCCTGTTCGGAGCGGGAGTCCTACAATGAGCAGTTCTTC. The encoded protein is CACSERESYNEQFF.

The table lists this clonotype with a few counts. The chain uses TRBV15 and TRBJ2-5, with D maybe TRBD2 (5 bases). Germline V lookup: CDR1 LNHNV, CDR2 YYDKDF (reference sequence). Trimming removed 5 bases from V and 2 bases from J, with 18 bases in between. CDR3 size: 16 residues. CDR3 in amino acids: CATSETGSVLQETQYF. The CDR3 coding sequence is TGTGCCACCAGCGAGACGGGGTCAGTTCTACAAGAGACCCAGTACTTC. The full variable domain, completed using reference TRBV15 and TRBJ2-5, is DAMVIQNPRYQVTQFGKPVTLSCSQTLNHNVMYWYQQKSSQAPKLLFHYYDKDFNNEADTPDNFQSRRPNTSFCFLDIRSPGLGDTAMYLCATSETGSVLQETQYFGPGTRLLVL.

As DNA, the CDR3 is TGTGCCAGCAGCCGCGGGACAGGGTCGGTCAATTCACCCCTCCACTTT. Protein sequence: CASSRGTGSVNSPLHF. This chain connects TRBV7-8 to TRBJ1-6, with 9 bases aligning to TRBD1. V lost 5 bases to trimming and J lost 7 bases; unmatched junction nucleotides: 9. Germline CDR1 reads SGHVS; CDR2 reads FQNEAQ. The CDR3 is 16 residues long. Full variable domain (remainder filled in from reference TRBV7-8 and TRBJ1-6): GAGVSQSPRYKVAKRGQDVALRCDPISGHVSLFWYQQALGQGPEFLTYFQNEAQLDKSGLPSDRFFAERPEGSVSTLKIQRTQQEDSAVYLCASSRGTGSVNSPLHFGNGTRLTVT.

This clonotype was detected once. The J gene is TRBJ2-6, the V gene TRBV19, with D tentatively TRBD2 (5 bases). This CDR3 region has 16 residues. Germline CDR1 reads LNHDA; CDR2 reads SQIVND (reference sequence). V shed 3 bases and J shed 0 bases, with 9 bases lying between them. CDR3 protein: CASSILGASGANVLTF. The CDR3 DNA is TGTGCCAGTAGTATCTTGGGAGCCTCTGGGGCCAACGTCCTGACTTTC.

This chain connects TRBV28 to TRBJ2-1; weak D call: TRBD2 (5 bases). Between the trimmed V and J ends, which lost 5 bases and 0 bases, there was a span of 17 bases. The CDR3 is 17 residues long. Germline V gene lookup returns CDR1 MDHEN and CDR2 SYDVKM. The CDR3 nucleotides read TGTGCCAGCAGTCCGTCTTTCGGGGTGAGCTCCTACAATGAGCAGTTCTTC. This gives the protein CASSPSFGVSSYNEQFF.

This chain uses TRBV2 with TRBJ1-4; D remains unclear. The germline CDR1 and CDR2 sequences are SNHLY and FYNNEI. The germline V and J ends were trimmed by 4 bases and 12 bases, with 12 bases remaining between them. This CDR3 has 12 residues. CDR3 residues: CASSVGQVELFF. CDR3 DNA sequence: TGTGCCAGCAGTGTGGGCCAGGTAGAACTGTTTTTT.

By share of the sample, this clonotype is medium-sized. The chain joins TRBV20-1 to TRBJ2-5, with TRBD1 matching 8 bases. Unmatched junction bases numbered 6, after V lost 1 base and J lost 5 bases. Germline-derived CDR1 and CDR2 are DFQATT and SNEGSKA (reference sequence). There are 14 residues in the CDR3. This CDR3 is CSARGQGIGETQYF. In nucleotides, the CDR3 is TGCAGTGCTAGAGGACAGGGGATCGGGGAGACCCAGTACTTC.